This T cell receptor beta chain emerged from a study of blood T cell repertoires in COVID-19. Looking at the study overall: Samples came from the United States, Italy and Spain, spanning acute and convalescent COVID-19. Sample material is recorded as cDNA or gDNA derived from T cells, B-cell-depleted T cells, or PBMCs.

The CDR3 is 14 amino acids. Germline V gene data show CDR1 as SGHTA and CDR2 as FQGNSA. Germline trimming cut 5 bases from V and 5 bases from J; bases unmatched to any gene: 4. TCRdb keeps only in-frame clones here, not all; method: immunoSEQ multiplex PCR. The sample lists 300,000 to 400,000 clones, about nine tenths occurring once. Followed longitudinally, the Seattle patients had been enrolled during active infection. J is TRBJ2-2 and V is TRBV7-2; 8 nucleotides agree with TRBD1. The sample taken for sequencing was peripheral blood. This clonotype was sampled from an older woman with COVID-19, enrolled during active disease. In DNA, the CDR3 is TGTGCCAGCAGCCCCCGACAGGGGACCGGGGAGCTGTTTTTT. It encodes CASSPRQGTGELFF.